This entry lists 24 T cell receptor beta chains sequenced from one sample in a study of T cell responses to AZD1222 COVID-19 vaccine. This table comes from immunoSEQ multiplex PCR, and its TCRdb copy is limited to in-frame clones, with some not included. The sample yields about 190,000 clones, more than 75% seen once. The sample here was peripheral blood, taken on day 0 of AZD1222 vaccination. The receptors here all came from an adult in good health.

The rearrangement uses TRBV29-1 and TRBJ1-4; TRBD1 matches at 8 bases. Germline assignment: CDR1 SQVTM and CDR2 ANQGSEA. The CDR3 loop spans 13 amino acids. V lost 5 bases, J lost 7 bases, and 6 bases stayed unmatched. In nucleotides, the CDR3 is TGCAGCGTTTCACAGGGGGGGAGTGAAAAACTGTTTTTT. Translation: CSVSQGGSEKLFF.

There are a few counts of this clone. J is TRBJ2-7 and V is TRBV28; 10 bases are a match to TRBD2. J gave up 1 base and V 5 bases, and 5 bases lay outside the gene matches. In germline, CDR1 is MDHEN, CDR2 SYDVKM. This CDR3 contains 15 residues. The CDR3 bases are TGTGCCAGCAGTCCGCTAGCGGGGGAGTCCTACGAGCAGTACTTC. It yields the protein CASSPLAGESYEQYF.

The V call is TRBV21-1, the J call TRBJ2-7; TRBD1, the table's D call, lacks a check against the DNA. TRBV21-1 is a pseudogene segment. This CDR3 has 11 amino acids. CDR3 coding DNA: TGTGCCAGCAGCAAAGTCCAGTATAAGTACTTC. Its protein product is CASSKVQYKYF.

The CDR3 region is CASSLAMGGLNSPLHF. The CDR3 DNA follows: TGCGCCAGCAGCTTGGCTATGGGGGGGCTAAATTCACCCCTCCACTTT. V is TRBV5-1 and J is TRBJ1-6; a possible D gene is TRBD1 (6 bases). V gave up 0 bases and J gave up 7 bases, with 14 bases separating them. The CDR3 has 16 residues. Germline V gene data show CDR1 as SGHRS and CDR2 as YFSETQ.

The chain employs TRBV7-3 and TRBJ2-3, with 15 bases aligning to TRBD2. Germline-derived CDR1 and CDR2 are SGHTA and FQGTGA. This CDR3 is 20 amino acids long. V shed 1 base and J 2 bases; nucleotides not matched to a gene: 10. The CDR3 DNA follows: TGTGCCAGCAGCTTAAACGCGGGACTAGCGGGAGGCCCATCCACAGATACGCAGTATTTT. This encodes CASSLNAGLAGGPSTDTQYF.

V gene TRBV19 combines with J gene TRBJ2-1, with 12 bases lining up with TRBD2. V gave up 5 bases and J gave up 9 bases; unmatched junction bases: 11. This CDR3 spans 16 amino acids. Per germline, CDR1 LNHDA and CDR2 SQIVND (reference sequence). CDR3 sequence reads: CASSLRTSGAPREQFF. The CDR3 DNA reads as TGTGCCAGTAGTTTAAGGACTAGCGGGGCCCCCCGTGAGCAGTTCTTC.

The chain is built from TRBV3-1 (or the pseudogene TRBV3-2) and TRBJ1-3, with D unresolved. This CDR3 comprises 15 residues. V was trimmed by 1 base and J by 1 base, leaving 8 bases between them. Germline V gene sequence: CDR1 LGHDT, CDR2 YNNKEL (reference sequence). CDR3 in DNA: TGTGCCAGCAGCCAAGCGGGTAGGTCTGGAAACACCATATATTTT. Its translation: CASSQAGRSGNTIYF.

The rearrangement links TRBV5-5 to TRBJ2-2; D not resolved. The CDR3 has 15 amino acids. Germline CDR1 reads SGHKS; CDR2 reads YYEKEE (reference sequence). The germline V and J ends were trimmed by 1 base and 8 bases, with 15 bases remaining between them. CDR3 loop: CASSLRQAFTGELFF. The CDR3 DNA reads TGTGCCAGCAGCTTGCGCCAGGCTTTTACGGGGGAGCTGTTTTTT.

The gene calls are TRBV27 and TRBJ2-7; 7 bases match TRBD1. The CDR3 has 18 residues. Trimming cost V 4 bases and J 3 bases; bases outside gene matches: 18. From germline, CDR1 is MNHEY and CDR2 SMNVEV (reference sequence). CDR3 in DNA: TGTGCCAGCAGTTCCACAAGACAGGGCTCGATCCTATTCTACGAGCAGTACTTC. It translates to CASSSTRQGSILFYEQYF.

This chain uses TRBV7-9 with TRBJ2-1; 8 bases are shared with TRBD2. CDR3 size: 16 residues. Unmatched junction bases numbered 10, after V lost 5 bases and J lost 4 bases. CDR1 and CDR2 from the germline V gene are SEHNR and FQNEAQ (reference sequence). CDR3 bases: TGTGCCAGCAGCCTTCAAGCGGGGGCGGGATACAATGAGCAGTTCTTC. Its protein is CASSLQAGAGYNEQFF.

The CDR3 DNA sequence: TGTGCCAGCAGCACCGGACAGTTATTTTCACCCCTCCACTTT. Protein: CASSTGQLFSPLHF. V is TRBV5-4 and J is TRBJ1-6; a weak D match, TRBD1 (6 bases). The CDR3 is 14 residues long. Germline CDR1 SGHNT, CDR2 YYREEE (reference sequence). V was shortened by 4 bases and J by 9 bases, with 14 bases between the two germline ends.

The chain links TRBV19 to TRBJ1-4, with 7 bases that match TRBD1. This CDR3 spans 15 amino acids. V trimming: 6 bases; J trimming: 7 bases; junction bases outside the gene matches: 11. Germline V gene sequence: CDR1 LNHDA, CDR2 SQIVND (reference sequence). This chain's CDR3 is CASRTIDRETEKLFF. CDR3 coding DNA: TGTGCCAGTAGGACCATCGACAGGGAGACTGAAAAACTGTTTTTT. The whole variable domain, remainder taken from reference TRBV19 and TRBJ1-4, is DGGITQSPKYLFRKEGQNVTLSCEQNLNHDAMYWYRQDPGQGLRLIYYSQIVNDFQKGDIAEGYSVSREKKESFPLTVTSAQKNPTAFYLCASRTIDRETEKLFFGSGTQLSVL.

CDR3 in DNA: TGCGCCAGTAGACCGGGACTAGCGGCTTCATACGAGCAGTACTTC. This codes for CASRPGLAASYEQYF. This chain joins TRBV5-1 and TRBJ2-7; 11 bases map to TRBD2. This CDR3 region has 15 residues. J lost 4 bases, V lost 8 bases, and 11 bases had no gene match. The germline V gene encodes CDR1 SGHRS and CDR2 YFSETQ.

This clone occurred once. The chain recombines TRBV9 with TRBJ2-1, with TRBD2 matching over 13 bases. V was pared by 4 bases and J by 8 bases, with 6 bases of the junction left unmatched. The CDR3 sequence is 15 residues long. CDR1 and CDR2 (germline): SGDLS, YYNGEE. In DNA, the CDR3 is TGTGCCAGCAGCTCTCGACTAGCGGGAGGCTATGAGCAGTTCTTC. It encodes CASSSRLAGGYEQFF. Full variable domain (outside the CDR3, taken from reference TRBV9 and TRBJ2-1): DSGVTQTPKHLITATGQRVTLRCSPRSGDLSVYWYQQSLDQGLQFLIQYYNGEERAKGNILERFSAQQFPDLHSELNLSSLELGDSALYFCASSSRLAGGYEQFFGPGTRLTVL.

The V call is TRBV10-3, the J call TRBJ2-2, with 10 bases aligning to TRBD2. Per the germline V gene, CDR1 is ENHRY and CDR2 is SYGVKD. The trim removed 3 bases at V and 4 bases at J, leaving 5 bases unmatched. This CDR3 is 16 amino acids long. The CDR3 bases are TGTGCCATCAGTGACCGGACTAGCGGCGTCACCGGGGAGCTGTTTTTT. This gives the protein CAISDRTSGVTGELFF.

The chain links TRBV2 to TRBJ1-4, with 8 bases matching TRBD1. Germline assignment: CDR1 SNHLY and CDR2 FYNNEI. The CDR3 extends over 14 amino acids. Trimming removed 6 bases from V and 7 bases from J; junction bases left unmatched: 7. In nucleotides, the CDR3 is TGTGCCAGCAGCCCCGGGCAGGGGGCTGAAAAACTGTTTTTT. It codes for CASSPGQGAEKLFF.

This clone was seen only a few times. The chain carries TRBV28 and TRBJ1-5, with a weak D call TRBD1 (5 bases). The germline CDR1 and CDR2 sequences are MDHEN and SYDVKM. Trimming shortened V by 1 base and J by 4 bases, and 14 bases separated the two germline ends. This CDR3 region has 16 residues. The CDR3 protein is CASSLSRGRPNQPQHF. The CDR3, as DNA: TGTGCCAGCAGTTTATCCCGGGGGAGGCCGAATCAGCCCCAGCATTTT.

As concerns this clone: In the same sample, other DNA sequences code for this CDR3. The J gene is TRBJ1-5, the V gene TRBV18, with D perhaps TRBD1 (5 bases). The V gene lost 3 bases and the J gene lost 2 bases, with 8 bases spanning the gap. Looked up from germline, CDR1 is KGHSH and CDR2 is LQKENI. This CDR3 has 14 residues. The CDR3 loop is CASSPGGGNQPQHF. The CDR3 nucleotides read TGTGCCAGCTCACCGGGGGGGGGCAATCAGCCCCAGCATTTT.

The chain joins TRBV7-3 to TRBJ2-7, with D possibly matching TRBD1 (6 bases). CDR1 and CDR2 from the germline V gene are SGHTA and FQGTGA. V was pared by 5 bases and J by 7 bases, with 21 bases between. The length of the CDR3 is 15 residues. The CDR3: CASSLTGQPPYEQYF. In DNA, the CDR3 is TGTGCCAGCAGCCTCACGGGACAACCACCTTATGAGCAGTACTTC.

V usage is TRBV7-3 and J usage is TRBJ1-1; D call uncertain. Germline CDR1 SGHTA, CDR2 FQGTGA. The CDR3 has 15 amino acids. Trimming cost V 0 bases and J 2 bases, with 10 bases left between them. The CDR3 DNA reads TGTGCCAGCAGCTTAACCGTCGGACTCAACACTGAAGCTTTCTTT. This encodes CASSLTVGLNTEAFF.

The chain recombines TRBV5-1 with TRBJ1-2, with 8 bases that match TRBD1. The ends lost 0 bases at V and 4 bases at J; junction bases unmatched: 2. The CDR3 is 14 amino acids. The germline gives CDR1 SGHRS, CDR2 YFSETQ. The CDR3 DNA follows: TGCGCCAGCAGCTTGGACAGGGGGACCTATGGCTACACCTTC. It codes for CASSLDRGTYGYTF. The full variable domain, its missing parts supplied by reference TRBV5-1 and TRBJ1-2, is KAGVTQTPRYLIKTRGQQVTLSCSPISGHRSVSWYQQTPGQGLQFLFEYFSETQRNKGNFPGRFSGRQFSNSRSEMNVSTLELGDSALYLCASSLDRGTYGYTFGSGTRLTVV.

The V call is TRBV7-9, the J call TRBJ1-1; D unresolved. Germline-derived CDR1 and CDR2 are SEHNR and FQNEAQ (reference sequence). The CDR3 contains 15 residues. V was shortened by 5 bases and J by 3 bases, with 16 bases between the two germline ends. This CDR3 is CASSAWVLGDTEAFF. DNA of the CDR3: TGTGCCAGCAGCGCGTGGGTCCTTGGGGACACTGAAGCTTTCTTT.

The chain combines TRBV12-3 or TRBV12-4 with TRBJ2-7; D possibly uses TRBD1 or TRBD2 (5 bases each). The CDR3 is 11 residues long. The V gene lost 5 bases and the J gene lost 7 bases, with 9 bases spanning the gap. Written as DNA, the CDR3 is TGTGCCAGCAGTCCTGGGGGAGAGCAGTACTTC. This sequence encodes CASSPGGEQYF.

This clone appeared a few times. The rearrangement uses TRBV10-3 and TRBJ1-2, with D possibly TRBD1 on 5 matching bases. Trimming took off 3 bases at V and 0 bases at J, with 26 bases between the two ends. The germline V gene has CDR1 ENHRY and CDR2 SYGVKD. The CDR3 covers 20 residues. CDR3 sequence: CAISDYRPGKSGTPNYGYTF. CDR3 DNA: TGTGCCATCAGTGACTACAGGCCAGGAAAGAGCGGAACCCCTAACTATGGCTACACCTTC.